The 24 T cell receptor beta chains given below trace back to one sample, sequenced in a study of shared clonotypes between healthy human individuals. The method was immunoSEQ multiplex PCR; TCRdb's version includes in-frame clones alone and lacks a portion of them. The repertoire includes around 690,000 clones, around 90% of them detected once, and more than 30% sits in the top ten. The sample was memory CD8+ T cells from PBMCs. Subset indicated: CD45RO+ cells pooled with CCR7-negative TemRA cells. The origin of the receptors is a man aged 18 to 29 in good health. Some clones in this sample may be carry-over from other donors' samples.

This clone showed up just a few times. The genes are TRBV4-1 and TRBJ1-1; D gene uncertain. Germline V gene lookup returns CDR1 MGHRA and CDR2 YSYEKL. This CDR3 contains 14 residues. V was pared by 6 bases and J by 1 base, with 12 bases between. The CDR3 bases are TGCGCCAGCAGGAAAGTTGTCCCGAACACTGAAGCTTTCTTT. Translated: CASRKVVPNTEAFF.

This chain links TRBV6-6 with TRBJ1-1; 7 bases fit TRBD1. CDR1 and CDR2 (germline): MNHNY, SVGAGI (reference sequence). V dropped 7 bases and J dropped 4; count of bases not matched to a gene: 3. The CDR3 runs 12 residues. The CDR3 DNA follows: TGTGCCAGCACTTCAGGGGGCACTGAAGCTTTCTTT. Protein: CASTSGGTEAFF.

This clone was detected only once. The V and J genes are TRBV29-1 and TRBJ2-7; 9 bases fit TRBD1. This CDR3 is 12 amino acids long. After removal of 7 bases from V and 9 bases from J, the junction contained 10 bases not matched to a gene. In germline, CDR1 is SQVTM, CDR2 ANQGSEA. The CDR3 DNA is TGCAGCGGCCGGGACAGGGACGGAGGGCAGTACTTC. As protein: CSGRDRDGGQYF.

The chain is built from TRBV5-1 and TRBJ2-3; no reliable D call. The V end was cut by 1 base, the J end by 8 bases, with 17 bases between. The CDR3 sequence is 15 residues long. Germline V CDR1 and CDR2: SGHRS, YFSETQ. CDR3 region: CASSLYGSGGGTQYF. DNA of the CDR3: TGCGCCAGCAGCTTGTACGGTTCGGGCGGCGGTACGCAGTATTTT.

Only one count was recorded for this clone. The chain uses TRBV10-3 and TRBJ2-2; D perhaps matches TRBD2 (5 bases). The CDR3 is 12 amino acids. Germline loops: CDR1 ENHRY, CDR2 SYGVKD. The V end was cut by 8 bases, the J end by 4 bases, with 8 bases between. The CDR3 sequence: CAIEEGTGELFF. CDR3 sequence (DNA): TGTGCCATCGAAGAGGGCACCGGGGAGCTGTTTTTT.

This clone was detected a few times. The chain combines TRBV28 with TRBJ1-5; D gene uncertain. The CDR3 contains 14 residues. Looked up from germline, CDR1 is MDHEN and CDR2 is SYDVKM. Trimming stripped 3 bases from V and 4 bases from J, with 10 bases between. The CDR3 loop is CASSFGSDNQPQHF. The CDR3 nucleotides are TGTGCCAGCAGTTTTGGCTCGGATAATCAGCCCCAGCATTTT.

The V and J genes are TRBV7-2 and TRBJ2-7; 8 bases are shared with TRBD1. Germline V gives CDR1 SGHTA, CDR2 FQGNSA. With 4 bases clipped from V and 3 bases from J, the junction kept 5 bases outside the gene matches. The CDR3 covers 14 residues. Here the CDR3 DNA reads TGTGCCAGCAGCTCGACAGGGGTAGTCTACGAGCAGTACTTC. Amino acid sequence: CASSSTGVVYEQYF.

J is TRBJ2-7 and V is TRBV27, with D possibly matching TRBD2 (6 bases). Trimming pared 0 bases from V and 3 bases from J, leaving 15 bases between. Germline V lookup: CDR1 MNHEY, CDR2 SMNVEV (reference sequence). This CDR3 spans 16 amino acids. The CDR3 nucleotides read TGTGCCAGCAGTTTATCCAGAGGGACTTCCAACTACGAGCAGTACTTC. This gives the protein CASSLSRGTSNYEQYF.

The count of this clone is one. The chain employs TRBV5-1 and TRBJ1-4; D is possibly TRBD1 (5 bases). Germline CDR1 SGHRS, CDR2 YFSETQ. V lost 6 bases and J 0 bases, leaving 12 bases between the germline ends. This CDR3 comprises 15 residues. DNA of the CDR3: TGCGCCAGCACCCCCCAGGGTCCAACTAATGAAAAACTGTTTTTT. It codes for CASTPQGPTNEKLFF.

V gene TRBV7-2 combines with J gene TRBJ2-5; perhaps TRBD2 as D (6 bases). CDR3 length: 15 amino acids. CDR1 is SGHTA and CDR2 is FQGNSA in the germline V gene. V was clipped by 2 bases and J by 2 bases, with 12 bases between them. The CDR3 reads CASSLRAGTQETQYF. The DNA for the CDR3 is TGTGCCAGCAGCTTACGCGCGGGGACGCAAGAGACCCAGTACTTC.

The chain employs TRBV7-6 and TRBJ2-7, with 12 nucleotides matching TRBD2. The V segment lost 5 bases and the J segment 6 bases; nucleotides outside the gene matches: 11. There are 16 residues in the CDR3. The germline V gene has CDR1 SGHVS and CDR2 FNYEAQ. The CDR3 nucleotides are TGTGCCAGCAGCCCTCTCGCTAGCGGGAGGGGTAGCGAGCAGTACTTC. Encoded protein: CASSPLASGRGSEQYF.

The chain employs TRBV10-2 and TRBJ1-1, with D unclear. V shed 5 bases and J shed 3 bases, with 4 bases lying between them. The CDR3 is 11 residues long. From germline, CDR1 is WSHSY and CDR2 SAAADI. CDR3 coding DNA: TGCGCCAGCAGTACACACACTGAAGCTTTCTTT. It codes for CASSTHTEAFF.

The count of this clone is one. The DNA of the CDR3 is TGTGCCAGCAGCTTCGCCGGGACCGACCTTAACTATGGCTACACCTTC. Its translation: CASSFAGTDLNYGYTF. V usage is TRBV5-6 and J usage is TRBJ1-2, with D perhaps TRBD1 (5 bases). From germline, CDR1 is SGHDT and CDR2 YYEEEE. The length of the CDR3 is 16 residues. The V end lost 2 bases, the J end lost 1 base, and 15 bases lay between the germline ends.

V and J are TRBV28 and TRBJ2-7; no clear D gene. The CDR3 is 14 amino acids. V was clipped by 2 bases and J by 4 bases, with 12 bases between them. Germline CDR1 MDHEN, CDR2 SYDVKM. For the CDR3, the DNA is TGTGCCAGCAGTTTAAGTAGGTTTCCATACGAGCAGTACTTC. Amino acid sequence: CASSLSRFPYEQYF. The entire variable domain, with the rest obtained from reference TRBV28 and TRBJ2-7, is as follows: DVKVTQSSRYLVKRTGEKVFLECVQDMDHENMFWYRQDPGLGLRLIYFSYDVKMKEKGDIPEGYSVSREKKERFSLILESASTNQTSMYLCASSLSRFPYEQYFGPGTRLTVT.

The rearrangement links TRBV28 to TRBJ1-2; no firm D call. The CDR3 spans 11 residues. The germline CDR1 and CDR2 sequences are MDHEN and SYDVKM. Trimming shortened V by 6 bases and J by 4 bases, and 6 bases separated the two germline ends. The CDR3: CASSRLYGYTF. CDR3 DNA: TGTGCCAGCAGCCGGCTCTATGGCTACACCTTC.

The V and J genes are TRBV6-1 and TRBJ2-5; TRBD2 agrees at 9 bases. This CDR3 has 16 residues. The germline V gene has CDR1 MNHNS and CDR2 SASEGT. Trimming at V came to 4 bases and at J to 0 bases, leaving 6 bases not matched to a gene. The CDR3 bases are TGTGCCAGCAGTGGACGACTAGCGGCTTACCAAGAGACCCAGTACTTC. Translating it yields CASSGRLAAYQETQYF.

V usage is TRBV4-1 and J usage is TRBJ1-5; perhaps TRBD1 as D (6 bases). Per germline, CDR1 MGHRA and CDR2 YSYEKL. Trimming took off 3 bases at V and 5 bases at J, with 17 bases between the two ends. The CDR3 spans 16 residues. CDR3 protein: CASSHIFQGLYQPQHF. The CDR3 nucleotides read TGCGCCAGCAGCCATATATTCCAGGGGCTCTATCAGCCCCAGCATTTT.

The chain combines TRBV7-8 with TRBJ1-1; D is unclear. Germline V gene data show CDR1 as SGHVS and CDR2 as FQNEAQ. Trimming removed 6 bases at V and 2 bases at J, with 16 bases between. The CDR3 extends over 15 amino acids. The CDR3 here is CASSFVRNVNTEAFF. As DNA, the CDR3 is TGTGCCAGCAGTTTCGTCCGTAACGTTAACACTGAAGCTTTCTTT. The whole variable domain, remainder taken from reference TRBV7-8 and TRBJ1-1, is GAGVSQSPRYKVAKRGQDVALRCDPISGHVSLFWYQQALGQGPEFLTYFQNEAQLDKSGLPSDRFFAERPEGSVSTLKIQRTQQEDSAVYLCASSFVRNVNTEAFFGQGTRLTVV.

The chain uses TRBV19 and TRBJ1-1; TRBD1 might be the D (6 bases). In germline, CDR1 is LNHDA, CDR2 SQIVND (reference sequence). V was shortened by 8 bases and J by 4 bases, with 20 bases between the two germline ends. CDR3 size: 15 residues. CDR3 amino acids: CASGDKLYRITEAFF. The CDR3, as DNA: TGTGCCAGTGGGGACAAGCTTTATAGGATCACTGAAGCTTTCTTT.

This clone was seen a single time. This chain links TRBV4-1 with TRBJ1-3, with D uncertain. The V end was cut by 1 base, the J end by 0 bases, with 13 bases between. The V gene's germline CDR1 is MGHRA and CDR2 YSYEKL. This CDR3 is 17 amino acids long. This CDR3 is CASSQGPHPASGNTIYF. In DNA, the CDR3 is TGCGCCAGCAGCCAAGGTCCCCACCCGGCCTCTGGAAACACCATATATTTT.

This chain links TRBV10-3 with TRBJ1-2; D uncertain. V lost 6 bases to trimming and J lost 8 bases, with 16 bases between them. CDR3 length: 13 amino acids. Germline V CDR1 and CDR2: ENHRY, SYGVKD. Here the CDR3 reads CAISEGSAWGYTF. In nucleotides, the CDR3 is TGTGCCATCAGCGAAGGATCTGCCTGGGGCTACACCTTC.

This chain uses TRBV23-1 with TRBJ2-5, with 7 bases lining up with TRBD2. TRBV23-1 belongs to the ORF category, with a function that is uncertain. The CDR3 sequence is 17 residues long. V gave up 1 base and J gave up 2 bases; unmatched junction bases: 10. The CDR3 here is CASSQLSGASAQETQYF. The CDR3 region has the DNA TGCGCCAGCAGTCAATTGAGCGGGGCTAGCGCTCAAGAGACCCAGTACTTC.

The V gene is TRBV7-8, the J gene TRBJ2-2; 7 bases line up with TRBD2. V gave up 3 bases and J gave up 4 bases; unmatched junction bases: 8. CDR1 is SGHVS, CDR2 FQNEAQ, per germline. There are 16 residues in the CDR3. The CDR3 DNA is TGTGCCAGCAGCTTTTTTCTGGGGGAGGGCACCGGGGAGCTGTTTTTT. Its protein product is CASSFFLGEGTGELFF.

This sequence joins TRBV5-8 and TRBJ1-2; 9 nucleotides align to TRBD1. Trimming at V came to 7 bases and at J to 2 bases, leaving 6 bases not matched to a gene. The CDR3 is 14 residues long. The germline V gene encodes CDR1 SGHTS and CDR2 YDEGEE. This CDR3 reads CASGLDRGNYGYTF. For the CDR3, the DNA is TGTGCCAGCGGGCTTGACAGGGGGAACTATGGCTACACCTTC.